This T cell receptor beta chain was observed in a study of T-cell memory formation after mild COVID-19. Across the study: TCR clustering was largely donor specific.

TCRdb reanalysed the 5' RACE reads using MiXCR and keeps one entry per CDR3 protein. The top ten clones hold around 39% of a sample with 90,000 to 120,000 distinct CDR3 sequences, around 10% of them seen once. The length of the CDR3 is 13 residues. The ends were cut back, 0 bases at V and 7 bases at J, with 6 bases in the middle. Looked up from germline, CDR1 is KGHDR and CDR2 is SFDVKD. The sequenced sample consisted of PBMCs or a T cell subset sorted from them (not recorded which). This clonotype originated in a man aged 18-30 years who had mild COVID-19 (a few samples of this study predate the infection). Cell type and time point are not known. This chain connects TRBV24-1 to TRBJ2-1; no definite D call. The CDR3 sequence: CATSDLSRNEQFF. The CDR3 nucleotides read TGTGCCACCAGTGATTTGAGCAGAAATGAGCAGTTCTTC.